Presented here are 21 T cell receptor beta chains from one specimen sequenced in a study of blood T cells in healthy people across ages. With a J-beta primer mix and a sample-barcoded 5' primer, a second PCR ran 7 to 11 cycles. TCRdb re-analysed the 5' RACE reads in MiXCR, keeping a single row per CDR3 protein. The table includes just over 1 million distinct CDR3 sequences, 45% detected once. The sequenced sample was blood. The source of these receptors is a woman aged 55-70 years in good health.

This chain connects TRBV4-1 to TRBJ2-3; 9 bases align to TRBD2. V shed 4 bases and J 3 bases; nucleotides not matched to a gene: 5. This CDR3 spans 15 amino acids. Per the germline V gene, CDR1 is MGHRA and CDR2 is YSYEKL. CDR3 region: CASSPGLAMTDTQYF. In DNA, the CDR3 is TGCGCCAGCAGCCCGGGACTAGCTATGACAGATACGCAGTATTTT.

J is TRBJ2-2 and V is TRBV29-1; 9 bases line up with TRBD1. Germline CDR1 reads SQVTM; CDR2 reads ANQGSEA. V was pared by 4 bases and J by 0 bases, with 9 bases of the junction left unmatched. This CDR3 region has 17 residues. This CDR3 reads CSVVSGQGNTNTGELFF. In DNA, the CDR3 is TGCAGCGTTGTTTCGGGACAGGGCAATACGAACACCGGGGAGCTGTTTTTT.

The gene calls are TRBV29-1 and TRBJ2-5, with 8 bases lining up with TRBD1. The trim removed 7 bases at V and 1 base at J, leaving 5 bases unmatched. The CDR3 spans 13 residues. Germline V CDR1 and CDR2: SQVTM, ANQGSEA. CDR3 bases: TGCAGCGGGAGGACAGGGATCCAAGAGACCCAGTACTTC. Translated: CSGRTGIQETQYF. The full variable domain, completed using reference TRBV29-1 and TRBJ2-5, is SAVISQKPSRDICQRGTSLTIQCQVDSQVTMMFWYRQQPGQSLTLIATANQGSEATYESGFVIDKFPISRPNLTFSTLTVSNMSPEDSSIYLCSGRTGIQETQYFGPGTRLLVL.

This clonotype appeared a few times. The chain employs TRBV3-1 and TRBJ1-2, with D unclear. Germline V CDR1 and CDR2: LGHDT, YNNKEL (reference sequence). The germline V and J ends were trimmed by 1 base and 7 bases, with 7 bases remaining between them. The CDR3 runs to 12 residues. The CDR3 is CASSQGDGGYTF. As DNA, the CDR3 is TGTGCCAGCAGCCAAGGGGATGGTGGCTACACCTTC.

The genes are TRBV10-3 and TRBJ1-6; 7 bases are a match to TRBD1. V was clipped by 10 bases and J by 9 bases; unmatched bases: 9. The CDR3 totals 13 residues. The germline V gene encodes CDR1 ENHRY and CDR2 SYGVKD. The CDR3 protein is CASRDSELSPLHF. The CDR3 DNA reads TGTGCCAGTAGGGACAGCGAACTTTCACCCCTCCACTTT.

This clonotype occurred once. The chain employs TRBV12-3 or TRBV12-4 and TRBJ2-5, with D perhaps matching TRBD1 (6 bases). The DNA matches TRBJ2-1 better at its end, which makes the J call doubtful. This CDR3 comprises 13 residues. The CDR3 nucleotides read TGTGCCAGCAAGATGACAGGACAAGAGACCCAGTTCTTC. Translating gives CASKMTGQETQFF.

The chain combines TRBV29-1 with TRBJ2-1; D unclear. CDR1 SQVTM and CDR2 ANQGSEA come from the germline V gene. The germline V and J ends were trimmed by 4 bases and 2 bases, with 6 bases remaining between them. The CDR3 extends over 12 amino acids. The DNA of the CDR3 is TGCAGCGTTGCAGCAGCCTACAATGAGCAGTTCTTC. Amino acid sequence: CSVAAAYNEQFF.

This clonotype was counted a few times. The CDR3 DNA follows: TGCAGTGCCCCCACCCCCCAGCGCGCATACAATGAGCAGTTCTTC. Amino acids: CSAPTPQRAYNEQFF. The V call is TRBV20-1, the J call TRBJ2-1, with D hard to call. Between the trimmed V and J ends, which lost 6 bases and 4 bases, there was a span of 19 bases. The CDR3 is made up of 15 amino acids. CDR1 and CDR2 (germline): DFQATT, SNEGSKA (reference sequence).

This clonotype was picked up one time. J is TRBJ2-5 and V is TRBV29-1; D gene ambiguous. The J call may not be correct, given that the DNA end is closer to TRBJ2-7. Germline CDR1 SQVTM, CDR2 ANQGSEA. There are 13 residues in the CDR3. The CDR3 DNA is TGCAGCGTTGGGCAGGCGACCGCCAACGAGCAGTACTTC. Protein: CSVGQATANEQYF.

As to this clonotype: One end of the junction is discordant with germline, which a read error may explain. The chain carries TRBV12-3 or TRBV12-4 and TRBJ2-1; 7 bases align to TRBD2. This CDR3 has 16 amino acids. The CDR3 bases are TGTGCCAGCAGCACACTAGCGCTGAGCTCCTGCAATGAGCAGTTCTTC. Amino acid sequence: CASSTLALSSCNEQFF.

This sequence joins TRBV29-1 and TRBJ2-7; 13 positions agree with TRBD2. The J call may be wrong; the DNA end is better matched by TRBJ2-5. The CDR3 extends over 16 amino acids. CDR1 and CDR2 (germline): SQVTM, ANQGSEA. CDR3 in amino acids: CSVETSGGATKETQYF. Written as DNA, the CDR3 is TGCAGCGTTGAAACTAGCGGGGGGGCGACTAAAGAGACCCAGTACTTC.

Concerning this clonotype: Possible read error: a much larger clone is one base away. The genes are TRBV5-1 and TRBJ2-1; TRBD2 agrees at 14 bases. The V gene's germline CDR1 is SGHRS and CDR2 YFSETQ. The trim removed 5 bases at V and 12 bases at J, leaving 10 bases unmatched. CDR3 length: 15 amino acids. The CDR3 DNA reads TGCGCCAGCAGGGGAGGGACTAGCGGGAGTACTGGGCAGTTCTTC. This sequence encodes CASRGGTSGSTGQFF.

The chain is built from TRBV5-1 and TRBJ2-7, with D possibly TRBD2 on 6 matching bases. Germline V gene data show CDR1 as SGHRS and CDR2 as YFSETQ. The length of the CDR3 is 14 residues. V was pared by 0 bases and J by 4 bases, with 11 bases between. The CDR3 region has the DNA TGCGCCAGCAGCTTGGGGGCCCGGGGGTACGAGCAGTACTTC. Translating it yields CASSLGARGYEQYF.

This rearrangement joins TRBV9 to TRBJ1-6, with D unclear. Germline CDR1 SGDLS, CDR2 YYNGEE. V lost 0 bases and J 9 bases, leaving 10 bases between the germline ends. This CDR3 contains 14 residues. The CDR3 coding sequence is TGTGCCAGCAGCGTAGCAGGAGCCAGTTCACCCCTCCACTTT. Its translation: CASSVAGASSPLHF.

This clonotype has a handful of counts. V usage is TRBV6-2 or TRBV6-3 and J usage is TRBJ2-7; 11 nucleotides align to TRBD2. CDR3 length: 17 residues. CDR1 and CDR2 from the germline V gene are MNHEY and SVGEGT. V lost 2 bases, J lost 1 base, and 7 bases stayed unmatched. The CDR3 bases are TGTGCCAGCAGTTACCCCACTAGCGGGAGTTTATCCTACGAGCAGTACTTC. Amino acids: CASSYPTSGSLSYEQYF.

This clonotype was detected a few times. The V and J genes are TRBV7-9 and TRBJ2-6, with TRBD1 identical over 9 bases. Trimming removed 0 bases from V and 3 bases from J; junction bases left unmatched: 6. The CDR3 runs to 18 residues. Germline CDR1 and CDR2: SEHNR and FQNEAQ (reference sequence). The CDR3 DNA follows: TGTGCCAGCAGCTTAGCCGGACAGGGGCCAGGTGGGGCCAACGTCCTGACTTTC. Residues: CASSLAGQGPGGANVLTF.

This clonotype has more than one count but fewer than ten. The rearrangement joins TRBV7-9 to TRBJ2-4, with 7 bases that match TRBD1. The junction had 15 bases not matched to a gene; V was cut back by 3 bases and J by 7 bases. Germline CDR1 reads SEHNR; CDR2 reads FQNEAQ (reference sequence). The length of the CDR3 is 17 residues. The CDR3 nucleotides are TGTGCCAGCAGCTTTTCAGGGGGACAGAGGGGAACGAACATTCAGTACTTC. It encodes CASSFSGGQRGTNIQYF.

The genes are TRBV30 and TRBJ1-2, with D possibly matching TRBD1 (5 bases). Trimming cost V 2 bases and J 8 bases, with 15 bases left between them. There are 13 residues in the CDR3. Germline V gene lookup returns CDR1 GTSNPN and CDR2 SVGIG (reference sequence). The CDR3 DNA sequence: TGTGCCTGGAGTACCCAGGACTGGGGCGGCTACACCTTC. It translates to CAWSTQDWGGYTF. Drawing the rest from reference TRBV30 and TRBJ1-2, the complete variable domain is SQTIHQWPATLVQPVGSPLSLECTVEGTSNPNLYWYRQAAGRGLQLLFYSVGIGQISSEVPQNLSASRPQDRQFILSSKKLLLSDSGFYLCAWSTQDWGGYTFGSGTRLTVV.

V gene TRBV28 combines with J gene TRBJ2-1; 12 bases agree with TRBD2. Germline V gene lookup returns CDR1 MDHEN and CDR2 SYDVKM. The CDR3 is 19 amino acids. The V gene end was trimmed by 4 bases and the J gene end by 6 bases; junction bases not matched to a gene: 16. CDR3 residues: CASSSSRFPLAGGINEQFF. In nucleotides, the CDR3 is TGTGCCAGCAGTTCCTCTCGGTTCCCTCTAGCGGGAGGGATCAATGAGCAGTTCTTC.

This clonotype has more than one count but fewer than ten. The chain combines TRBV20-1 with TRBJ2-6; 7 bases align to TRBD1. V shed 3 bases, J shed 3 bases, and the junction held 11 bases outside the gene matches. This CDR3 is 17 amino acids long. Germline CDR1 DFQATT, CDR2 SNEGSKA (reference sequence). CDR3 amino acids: CSASKGAPWGGANVLTF. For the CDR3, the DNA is TGCAGTGCTAGTAAGGGGGCCCCCTGGGGTGGGGCCAACGTCCTGACTTTC.

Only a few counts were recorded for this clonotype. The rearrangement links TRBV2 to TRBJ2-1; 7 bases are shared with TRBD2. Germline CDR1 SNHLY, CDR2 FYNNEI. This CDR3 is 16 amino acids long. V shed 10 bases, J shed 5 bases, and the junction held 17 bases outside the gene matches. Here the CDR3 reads CATSLSSSGNDNEQFF. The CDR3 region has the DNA TGTGCCACCTCCCTTAGTTCAAGCGGGAACGACAATGAGCAGTTCTTC.